This TCR beta chain derives from a study of blood T cells in healthy people across ages. General study results and limits: Both naive CD4+ cell counts and diversity were greater in long-lived donors than in aged donors.

This clonotype was seen ten or more times. As yet, its antigen is unknown. A second about 6 to 11 cycle PCR used barcoded and J-beta primers. CDR3-containing paired-end reads numbering at least 2.5 million came from each sample. Using its own MiXCR run on the 5' RACE reads, TCRdb lists one record per CDR3 protein. The sample has around 650,000 distinct CDR3 sequences; approximately 30% are singletons. The V end was cut by 0 bases, the J end by 6 bases, with 15 bases between. This CDR3 contains 16 residues. Germline values: CDR1 ENHRY, CDR2 SYGVKD. The clonotype originates from a woman over 75 in good health. The sample consisted of blood. This rearrangement joins TRBV10-3 to TRBJ2-1; D perhaps matches TRBD2 (6 bases). In DNA, the CDR3 is TGTGCCATCAGTGAGTCTTGGGGGGTACAACCCAATGAGCAGTTCTTC. It codes for CAISESWGVQPNEQFF.